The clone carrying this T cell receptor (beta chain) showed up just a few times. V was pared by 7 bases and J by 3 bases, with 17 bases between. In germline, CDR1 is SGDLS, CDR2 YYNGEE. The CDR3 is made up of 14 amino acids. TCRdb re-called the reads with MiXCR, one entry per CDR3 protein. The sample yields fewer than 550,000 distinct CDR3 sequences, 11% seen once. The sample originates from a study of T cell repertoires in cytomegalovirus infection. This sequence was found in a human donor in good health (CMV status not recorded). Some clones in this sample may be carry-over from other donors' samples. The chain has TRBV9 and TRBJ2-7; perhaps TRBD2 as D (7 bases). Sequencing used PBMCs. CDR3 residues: CASSPAGQIYEQYF. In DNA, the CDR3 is TGTGCCAGCTCCCCAGCGGGACAAATCTACGAGCAGTACTTC.